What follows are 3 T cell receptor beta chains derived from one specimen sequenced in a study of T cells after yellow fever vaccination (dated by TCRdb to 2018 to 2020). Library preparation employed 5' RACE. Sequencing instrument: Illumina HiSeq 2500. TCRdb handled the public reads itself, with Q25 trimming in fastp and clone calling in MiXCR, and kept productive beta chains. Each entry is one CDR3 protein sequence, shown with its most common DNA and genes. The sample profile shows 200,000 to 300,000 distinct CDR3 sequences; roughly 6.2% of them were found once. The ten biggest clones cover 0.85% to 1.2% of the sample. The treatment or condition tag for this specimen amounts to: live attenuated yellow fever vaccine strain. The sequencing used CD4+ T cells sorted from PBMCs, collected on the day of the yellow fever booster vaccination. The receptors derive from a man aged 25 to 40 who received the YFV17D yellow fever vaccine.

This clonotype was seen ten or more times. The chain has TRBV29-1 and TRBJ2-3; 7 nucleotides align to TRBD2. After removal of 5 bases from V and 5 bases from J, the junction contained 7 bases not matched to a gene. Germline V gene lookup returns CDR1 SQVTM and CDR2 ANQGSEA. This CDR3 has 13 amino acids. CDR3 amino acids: CSVRLASVDTQYF. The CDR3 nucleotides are TGCAGCGTTCGACTAGCCTCGGTAGATACGCAGTATTTT.

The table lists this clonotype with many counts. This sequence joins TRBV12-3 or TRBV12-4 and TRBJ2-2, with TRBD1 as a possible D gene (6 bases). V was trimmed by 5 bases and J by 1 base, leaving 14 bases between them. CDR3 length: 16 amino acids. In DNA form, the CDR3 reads TGTGCCAGCAGTCCGTCCGGGACACTGAACACCGGGGAGCTGTTTTTT. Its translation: CASSPSGTLNTGELFF.

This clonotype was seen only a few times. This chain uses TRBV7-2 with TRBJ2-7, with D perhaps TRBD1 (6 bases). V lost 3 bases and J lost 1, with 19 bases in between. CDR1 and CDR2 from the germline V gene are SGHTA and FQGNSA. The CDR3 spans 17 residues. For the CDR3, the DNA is TGTGCCAGCAGCTTCCACGGGTCCAGGGGCAGATCCTACGAGCAGTACTTC. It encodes CASSFHGSRGRSYEQYF.